This TCR beta chain was retrieved from a study of blood T cell repertoires in COVID-19. Study background: Spain, Italy and the United States supplied samples that represented acute and convalescent COVID-19. The analysed material was cDNA or gDNA that came from T cells, B-cell-depleted T cells, or PBMCs.

Original processing notes: From reference gene primer amplification, estimates of nucleated cell counts were derived. The table came from immunoSEQ multiplex PCR; TCRdb's copy has only in-frame clones and leaves some out. That table supplies the V and J calls and clone size; D and trimming were determined from the DNA. Of about 200,000 clones detected, around 84% appear once; the ten largest clones hold around 13%. This CDR3 region has 13 residues. CDR1 SGHDN and CDR2 FVKESK come from the germline V gene. Deletions cut 2 bases from V and 3 bases from J, with 4 bases between. The chain employs TRBV14 and TRBJ2-2; D not certain. The source material was peripheral blood. This clonotype was obtained from a human donor in a cohort sampled during active COVID-19. CDR3 region: CASSQHYTGELFF. The CDR3 nucleotides read TGTGCCAGCAGCCAACATTACACCGGGGAGCTGTTTTTT.